This entry lists 5 T cell receptor beta chains sequenced from one sample in a study of early T cells in non-severe SARS-CoV-2 infection. One entry per CDR3 protein, called by TCRdb with MiXCR from the 5' RACE reads. The sample shows tens of thousands of distinct CDR3 sequences, 20% to 25% of them seen only once. This sample comprised whole blood, obtained at baseline. These receptors all come from an adult who was a healthcare worker with PCR-confirmed SARS-CoV-2 infection or an uninfected control (not recorded which).

The V and J genes are TRBV19 and TRBJ2-1, with no clear D. The germline CDR1 and CDR2 sequences are LNHDA and SQIVND (reference sequence). This CDR3 spans 12 amino acids. Trimming shortened V by 3 bases and J by 9 bases, and 9 bases separated the two germline ends. CDR3 region: CASSISSSEQFF. In DNA, the CDR3 is TGTGCCAGTAGTATTAGTTCCAGTGAGCAGTTCTTC.

A few counts support this clonotype. The chain is built from TRBV7-6 and TRBJ2-3, with 9 bases matching TRBD2. V lost 2 bases and J lost 6; bases outside the gene matches: 3. CDR3 length equals 14 residues. CDR1 and CDR2 (germline): SGHVS, FNYEAQ. CDR3 region: CASSLKGLADTQYF. For the CDR3, the DNA is TGTGCCAGCAGCTTAAAGGGACTAGCCGATACGCAGTATTTT.

The rearrangement joins TRBV7-8 to TRBJ2-5, with D possibly called TRBD1 or TRBD2 (5 bases each). V lost 5 bases and J lost 2, with 15 bases in between. CDR3 length: 15 residues. The germline CDR1 and CDR2 sequences are SGHVS and FQNEAQ. The CDR3 DNA is TGTGCCAGCAGCGTTGGGACGGGCTTTCAAGAGACCCAGTACTTC. This codes for CASSVGTGFQETQYF.

The gene calls are TRBV11-3 and TRBJ2-3; D not certain. Trimming left V 4 bases short and J 9 bases short, with 8 bases between. CDR3 length equals 11 residues. Germline CDR1 is SGHNT and CDR2 is YENEEA. The CDR3 region is CASSSFGTQYF. DNA for the CDR3: TGTGCCAGCAGCTCCTTTGGGACGCAGTATTTT. The full variable domain, in which reference TRBV11-3 and TRBJ2-3 provide the parts outside the CDR3, is EAGVVQSPRYKIIEKKQPVAFWCNPISGHNTLYWYLQNLGQGPELLIRYENEEAVDDSQLPKDRFSAERLKGVDSTLKIQPAELGDSAVYLCASSSFGTQYFGPGTRLTVL.

Turning to this clonotype: This may come from a read error, since a much larger clone is one base off. Because the CDR3 is missing its conserved closing phenylalanine or tryptophan, this is likely a read error. The chain combines TRBV7-2 with TRBJ2-5, with 11 bases identical to TRBD2. Losses at the gene ends were 1 base for V and 4 bases for J; bases not matched to a gene: 8. CDR3 length equals 17 residues. Per germline, CDR1 SGHTA and CDR2 FQGNSA. Here the CDR3 reads CASSLGYSGGARETQYL. CDR3 sequence (DNA): TGTGCCAGCAGCTTAGGGTATAGCGGGGGGGCGAGAGAGACCCAGTACTTA.